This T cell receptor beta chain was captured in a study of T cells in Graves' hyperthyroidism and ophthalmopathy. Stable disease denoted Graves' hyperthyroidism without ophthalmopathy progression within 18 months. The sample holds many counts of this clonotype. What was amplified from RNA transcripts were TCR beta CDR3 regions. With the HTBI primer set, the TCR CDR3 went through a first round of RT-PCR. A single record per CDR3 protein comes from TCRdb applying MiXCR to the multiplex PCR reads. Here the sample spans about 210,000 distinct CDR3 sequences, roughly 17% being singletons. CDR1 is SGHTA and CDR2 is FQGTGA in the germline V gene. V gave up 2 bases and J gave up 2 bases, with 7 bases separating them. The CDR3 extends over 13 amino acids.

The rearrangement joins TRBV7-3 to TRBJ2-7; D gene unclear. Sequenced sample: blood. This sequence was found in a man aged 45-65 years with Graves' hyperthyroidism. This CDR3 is CASSLGSAYEQYF. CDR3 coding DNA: TGTGCCAGCAGCTTAGGTAGTGCCTACGAGCAGTACTTC.